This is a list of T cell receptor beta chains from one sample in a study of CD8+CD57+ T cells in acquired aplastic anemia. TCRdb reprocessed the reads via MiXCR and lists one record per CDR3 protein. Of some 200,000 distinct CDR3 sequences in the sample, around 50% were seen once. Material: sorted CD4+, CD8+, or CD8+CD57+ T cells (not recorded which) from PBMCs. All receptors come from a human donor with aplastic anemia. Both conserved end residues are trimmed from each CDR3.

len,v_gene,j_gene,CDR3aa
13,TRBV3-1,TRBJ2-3,ASSQDLAGTDTQY
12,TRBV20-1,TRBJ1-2,SARAHGRERGYT
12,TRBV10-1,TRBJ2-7,ASSDGGVGYEQY
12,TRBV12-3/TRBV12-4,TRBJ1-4,ASSLRTGNEKLF
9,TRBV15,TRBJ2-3,ATSRDDTQY
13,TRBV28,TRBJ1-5,ASSLGAFSNQPQH
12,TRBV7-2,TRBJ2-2,ASSSATNTGELF
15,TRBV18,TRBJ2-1,ASSPAFRTETYNEQF
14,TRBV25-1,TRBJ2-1,ASSESWAESYNEQF
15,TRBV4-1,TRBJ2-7,ASSHAFRDRLPYEQY
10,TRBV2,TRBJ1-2,ASSEDSYGYT
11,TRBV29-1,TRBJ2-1,SVEGPQRDEQF
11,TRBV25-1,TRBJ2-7,ASSESASYEQY
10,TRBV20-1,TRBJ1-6,SARAGNSPLH
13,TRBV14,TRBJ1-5,ASSQDWQGVQPQH
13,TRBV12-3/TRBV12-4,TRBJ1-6,ASSLEGQGNSPLH
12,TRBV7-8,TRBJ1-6,ASSLRGFNSPLH
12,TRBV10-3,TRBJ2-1,AIRTSGGAETQF
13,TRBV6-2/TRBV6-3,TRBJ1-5,ASWARGRGYQPQH
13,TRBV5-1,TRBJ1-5,ASSRTGMDDQPQH
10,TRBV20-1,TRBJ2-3,SAELVTDTQY
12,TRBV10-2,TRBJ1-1,ASSEEALWTEAF
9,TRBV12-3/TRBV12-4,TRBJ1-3,ASSQRNTIY
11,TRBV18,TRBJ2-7,ASSPDRPYEQY
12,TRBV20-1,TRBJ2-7,SAETGTGVVEQY
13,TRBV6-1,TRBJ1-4,ASSEDQGENEKLF
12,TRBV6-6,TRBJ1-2,ASSGRGRGYGYT
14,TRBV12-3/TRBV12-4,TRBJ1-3,ASKLPQAYSGNTIY
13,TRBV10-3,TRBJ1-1,AISESATGGDEAF
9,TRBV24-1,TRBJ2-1,ATEDYNEQF
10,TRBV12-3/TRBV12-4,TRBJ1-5,ASSSGGQPQH
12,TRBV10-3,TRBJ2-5,AISPGQQAGTQY
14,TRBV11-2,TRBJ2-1,ASSLVSSGGYYEQF
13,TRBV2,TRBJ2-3,ASRGGGVRTDTQY
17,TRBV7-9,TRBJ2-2,ASRRRGTSGGSNTGELF
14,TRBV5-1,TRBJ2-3,ASSPGLMVSTDTQY
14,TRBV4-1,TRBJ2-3,ASSPGLAGVGDTQY
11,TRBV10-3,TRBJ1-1,AIRGTETTEAF
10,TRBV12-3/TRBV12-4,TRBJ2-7,ASSQQGIKQY
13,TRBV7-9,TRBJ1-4,ASSLRTGDLEKLF
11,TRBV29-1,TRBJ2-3,SVGVTDTDTQY
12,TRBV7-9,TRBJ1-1,ASSHLGQGTEAF
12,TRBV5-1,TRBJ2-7,ASSLGAGGYEQY
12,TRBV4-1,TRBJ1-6,ASSQEEQNSPLH
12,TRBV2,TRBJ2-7,ASSFAGVLNEQY
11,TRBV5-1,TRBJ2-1,ASSLSMGNEQL
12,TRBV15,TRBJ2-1,ATSRDGTYNEQF
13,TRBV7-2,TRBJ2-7,ASSLRVGTAYEQY
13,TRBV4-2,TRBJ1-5,ASSQAWDTNQPQH
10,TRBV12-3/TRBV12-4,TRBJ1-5,ASRLEDQPQH